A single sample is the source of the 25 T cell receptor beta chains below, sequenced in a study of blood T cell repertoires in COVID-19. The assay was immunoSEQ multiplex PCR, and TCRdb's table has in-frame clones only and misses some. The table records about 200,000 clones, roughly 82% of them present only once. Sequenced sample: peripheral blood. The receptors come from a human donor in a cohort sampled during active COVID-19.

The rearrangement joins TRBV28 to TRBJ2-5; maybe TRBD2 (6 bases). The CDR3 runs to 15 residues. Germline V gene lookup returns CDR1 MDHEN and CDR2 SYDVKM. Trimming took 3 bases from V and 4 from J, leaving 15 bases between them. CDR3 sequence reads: CASSFVGGRGETQYF. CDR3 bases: TGTGCCAGCAGTTTTGTGGGGGGACGAGGAGAGACCCAGTACTTC.

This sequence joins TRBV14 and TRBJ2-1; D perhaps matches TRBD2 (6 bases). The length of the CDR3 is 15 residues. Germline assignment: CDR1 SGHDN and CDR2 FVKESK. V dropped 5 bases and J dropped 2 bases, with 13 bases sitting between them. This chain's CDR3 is CASSSGTDTYNEQFF. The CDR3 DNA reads TGTGCCAGCAGCTCCGGGACTGATACCTACAATGAGCAGTTCTTC.

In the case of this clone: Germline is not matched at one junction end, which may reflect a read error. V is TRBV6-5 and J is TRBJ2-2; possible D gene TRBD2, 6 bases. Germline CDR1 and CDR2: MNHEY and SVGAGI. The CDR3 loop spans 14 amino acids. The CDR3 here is CASSYLANTGELFF. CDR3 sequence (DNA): TGTGCCAGCAGTTACCTAGCGAACACCGGAGAGCTGTTTTTT.

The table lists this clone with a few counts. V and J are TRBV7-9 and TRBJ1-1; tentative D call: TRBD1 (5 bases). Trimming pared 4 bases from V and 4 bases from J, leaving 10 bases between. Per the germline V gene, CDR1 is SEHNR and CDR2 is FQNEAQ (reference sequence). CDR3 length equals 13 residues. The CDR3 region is CASSWRGGTEAFF. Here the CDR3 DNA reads TGTGCCAGCAGCTGGCGGGGGGGCACTGAAGCTTTCTTT. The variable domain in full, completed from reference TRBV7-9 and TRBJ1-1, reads DTGVSQNPRHKITKRGQNVTFRCDPISEHNRLYWYRQTLGQGPEFLTYFQNEAQLEKSRLLSDRFSAERPKGSFSTLEIQRTEQGDSAMYLCASSWRGGTEAFFGQGTRLTVV.

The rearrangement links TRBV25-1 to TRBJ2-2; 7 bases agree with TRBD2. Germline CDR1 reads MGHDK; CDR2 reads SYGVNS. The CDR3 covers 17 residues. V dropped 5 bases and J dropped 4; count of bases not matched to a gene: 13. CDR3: CASSKLVGGPGTGELFF. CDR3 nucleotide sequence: TGTGCCAGCAGTAAACTAGTGGGAGGGCCGGGCACCGGGGAGCTGTTTTTT.

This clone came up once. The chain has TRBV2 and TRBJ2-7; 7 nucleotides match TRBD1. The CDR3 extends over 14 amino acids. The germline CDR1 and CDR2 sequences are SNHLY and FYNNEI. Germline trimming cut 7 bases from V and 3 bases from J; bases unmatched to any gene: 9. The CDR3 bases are TGTGCCAGCAAGACAGGGCTGAATAACTACGAGCAGTACTTC. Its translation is CASKTGLNNYEQYF. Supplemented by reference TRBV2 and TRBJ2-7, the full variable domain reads EPEVTQTPSHQVTQMGQEVILRCVPISNHLYFYWYRQILGQKVEFLVSFYNNEISEKSEIFDDQFSVERPDGSNFTLKIRSTKLEDSAMYFCASKTGLNNYEQYFGPGTRLTVT.

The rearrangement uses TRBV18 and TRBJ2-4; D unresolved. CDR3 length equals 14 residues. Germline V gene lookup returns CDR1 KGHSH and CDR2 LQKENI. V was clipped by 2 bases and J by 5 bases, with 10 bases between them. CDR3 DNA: TGTGCCAGCTCACCAACAGTTTCGGAAAACATTCAGTACTTC. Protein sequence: CASSPTVSENIQYF.

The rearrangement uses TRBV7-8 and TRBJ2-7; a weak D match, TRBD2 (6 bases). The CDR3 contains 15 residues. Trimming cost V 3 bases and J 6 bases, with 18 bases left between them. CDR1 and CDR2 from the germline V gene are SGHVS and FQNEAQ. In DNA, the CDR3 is TGTGCCAGCAGCTTGGTAGGAGGGTTAGGCGGCGAGCAGTACTTC. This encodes CASSLVGGLGGEQYF.

CDR3 sequence: CASSRTGLYSNQPQHF. DNA for the CDR3: TGTGCCAGTAGTAGGACAGGCCTGTATAGCAATCAGCCCCAGCATTTT. The chain uses TRBV19 and TRBJ1-5; 7 bases match TRBD1. This CDR3 region has 16 residues. The germline V gene encodes CDR1 LNHDA and CDR2 SQIVND (reference sequence). Trimming took 4 bases from V and 0 from J; bases not matched to a gene: 6.

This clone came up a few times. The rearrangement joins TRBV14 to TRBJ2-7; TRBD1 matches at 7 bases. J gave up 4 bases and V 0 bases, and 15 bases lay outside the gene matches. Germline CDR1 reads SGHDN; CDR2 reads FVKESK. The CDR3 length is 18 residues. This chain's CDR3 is CASSQEPCRDSYCYEQYF. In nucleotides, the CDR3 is TGTGCCAGCAGCCAAGAACCTTGCCGGGACAGCTACTGTTACGAGCAGTACTTC. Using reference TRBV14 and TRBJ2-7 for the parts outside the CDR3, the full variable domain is EAGVTQFPSHSVIEKGQTVTLRCDPISGHDNLYWYRRVMGKEIKFLLHFVKESKQDESGMPNNRFLAERTGGTYSTLKVQPAELEDSGVYFCASSQEPCRDSYCYEQYFGPGTRLTVT.

The CDR3 is CASSLTAALGPAEQYF. The CDR3 DNA follows: TGTGCCAGCAGCTTAACCGCGGCACTTGGTCCAGCCGAGCAGTACTTC. V is TRBV11-2 and J is TRBJ2-7, with D hard to call. V was cut by 2 bases and J by 6 bases, with 20 bases left in between. The CDR3 covers 16 residues. Germline-derived CDR1 and CDR2 are SGHAT and FQNNGV. Complete variable domain (other parts from reference TRBV11-2 and TRBJ2-7): EAGVAQSPRYKIIEKRQSVAFWCNPISGHATLYWYQQILGQGPKLLIQFQNNGVVDDSQLPKDRFSAERLKGVDSTLKIQPAKLEDSAVYLCASSLTAALGPAEQYFGPGTRLTVT.

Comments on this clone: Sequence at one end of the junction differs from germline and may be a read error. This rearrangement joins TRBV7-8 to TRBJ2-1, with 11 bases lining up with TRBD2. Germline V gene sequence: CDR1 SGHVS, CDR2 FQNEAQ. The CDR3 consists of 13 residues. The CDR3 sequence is CASSVAGGREQFF. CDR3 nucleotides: TGTGCCAGCAGCGTAGCGGGAGGGCGTGAGCAGTTCTTC.

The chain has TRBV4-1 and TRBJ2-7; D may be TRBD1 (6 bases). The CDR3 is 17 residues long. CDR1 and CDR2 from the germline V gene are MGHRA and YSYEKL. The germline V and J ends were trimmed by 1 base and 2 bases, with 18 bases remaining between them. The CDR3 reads CASSQVIRGASAYEQYF. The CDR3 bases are TGCGCCAGCAGCCAAGTAATCAGGGGCGCCTCGGCCTACGAGCAGTACTTC.

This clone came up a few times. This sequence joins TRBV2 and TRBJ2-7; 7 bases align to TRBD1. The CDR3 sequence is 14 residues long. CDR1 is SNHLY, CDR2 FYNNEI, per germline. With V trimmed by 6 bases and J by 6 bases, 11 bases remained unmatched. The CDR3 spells CASSRGQGVGEQYF. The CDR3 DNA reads TGTGCCAGCAGCCGAGGTCAGGGGGTGGGCGAGCAGTACTTC.

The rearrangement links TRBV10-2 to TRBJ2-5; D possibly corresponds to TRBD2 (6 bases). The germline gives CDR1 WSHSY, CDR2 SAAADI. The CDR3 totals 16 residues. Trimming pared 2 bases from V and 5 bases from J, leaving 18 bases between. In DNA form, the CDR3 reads TGCGCCAGCAGTGAGCGCCCCCGGAGGGGCCGGGAGACCCAGTACTTC. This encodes CASSERPRRGRETQYF.

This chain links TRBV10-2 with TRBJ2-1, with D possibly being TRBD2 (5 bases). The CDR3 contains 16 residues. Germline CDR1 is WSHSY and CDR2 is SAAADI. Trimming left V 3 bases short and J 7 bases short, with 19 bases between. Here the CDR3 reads CASSDAVRAPGNEQFF. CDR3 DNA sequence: TGCGCCAGCAGTGACGCGGTGAGGGCTCCGGGAAATGAGCAGTTCTTC.

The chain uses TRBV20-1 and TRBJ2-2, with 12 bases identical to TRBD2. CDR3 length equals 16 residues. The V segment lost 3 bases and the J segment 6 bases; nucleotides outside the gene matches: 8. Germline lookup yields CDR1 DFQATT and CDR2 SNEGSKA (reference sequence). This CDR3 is CSASSRASGRAGELFF. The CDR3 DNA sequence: TGCAGTGCTAGTTCTCGTGCTAGCGGGAGGGCCGGGGAGCTGTTTTTT.

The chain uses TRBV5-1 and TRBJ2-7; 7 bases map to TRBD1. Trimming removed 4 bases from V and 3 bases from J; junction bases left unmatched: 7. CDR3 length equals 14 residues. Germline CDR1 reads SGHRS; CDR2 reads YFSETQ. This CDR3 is CASSPGTVNYEQYF. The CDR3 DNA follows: TGCGCCAGCAGCCCCGGGACAGTAAACTACGAGCAGTACTTC.

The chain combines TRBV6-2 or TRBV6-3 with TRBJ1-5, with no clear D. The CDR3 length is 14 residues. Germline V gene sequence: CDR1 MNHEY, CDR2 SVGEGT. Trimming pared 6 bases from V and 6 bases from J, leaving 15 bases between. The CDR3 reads CASSDNLAFQPQHF. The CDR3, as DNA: TGTGCCAGCAGCGATAATCTGGCATTTCAGCCCCAGCATTTT.

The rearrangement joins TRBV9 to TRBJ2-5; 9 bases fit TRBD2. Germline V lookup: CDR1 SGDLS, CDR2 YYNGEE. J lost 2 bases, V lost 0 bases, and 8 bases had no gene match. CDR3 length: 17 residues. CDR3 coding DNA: TGTGCCAGCAGCGTAGGGAGACTAGCGGTATCACAAGAGACCCAGTACTTC. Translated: CASSVGRLAVSQETQYF.

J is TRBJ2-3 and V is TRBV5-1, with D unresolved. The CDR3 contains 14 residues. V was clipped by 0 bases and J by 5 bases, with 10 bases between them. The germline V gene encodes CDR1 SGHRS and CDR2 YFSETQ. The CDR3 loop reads CASSLDYSGDTQYF. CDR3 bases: TGCGCCAGCAGCTTGGATTACTCGGGAGATACGCAGTATTTT.

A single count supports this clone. CDR3 protein: CASSDSGRAKNIQYF. CDR3 bases: TGTGCCAGCAGCGACAGCGGGAGGGCCAAAAACATTCAGTACTTC. This rearrangement joins TRBV9 to TRBJ2-4; 9 bases agree with TRBD2. The CDR3 consists of 15 residues. Germline CDR1 reads SGDLS; CDR2 reads YYNGEE. Losses at the gene ends were 3 bases for V and 1 base for J; bases not matched to a gene: 2.

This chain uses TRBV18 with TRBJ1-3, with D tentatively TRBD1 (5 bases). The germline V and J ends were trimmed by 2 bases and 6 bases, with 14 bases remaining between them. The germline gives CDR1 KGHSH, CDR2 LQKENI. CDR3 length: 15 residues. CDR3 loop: CASSPTQGRLNTIYF. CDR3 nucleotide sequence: TGTGCCAGCTCACCAACGCAGGGAAGATTAAACACCATATATTTT. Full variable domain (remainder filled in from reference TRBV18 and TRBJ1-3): NAGVMQNPRHLVRRRGQEARLRCSPMKGHSHVYWYRQLPEEGLKFMVYLQKENIIDESGMPKERFSAEFPKEGPSILRIQQVVRGDSAAYFCASSPTQGRLNTIYFGEGSWLTVV.

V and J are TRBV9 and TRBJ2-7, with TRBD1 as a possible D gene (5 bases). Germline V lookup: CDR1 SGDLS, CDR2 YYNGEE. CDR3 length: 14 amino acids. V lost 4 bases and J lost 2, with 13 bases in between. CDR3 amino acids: CASSLSQGTYEQYF. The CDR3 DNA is TGTGCCAGCAGCCTCAGCCAGGGCACCTACGAGCAGTACTTC.

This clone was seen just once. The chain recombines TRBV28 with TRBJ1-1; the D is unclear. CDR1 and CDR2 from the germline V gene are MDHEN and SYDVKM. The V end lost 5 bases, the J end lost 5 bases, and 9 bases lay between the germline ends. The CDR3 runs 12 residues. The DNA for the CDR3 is TGTGCCAGCAGTGCGGGTGTGACTGAAGCTTTCTTT. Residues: CASSAGVTEAFF.